Below, 14 T cell receptor beta chains from the same sample are listed, as sequenced in a study of shared clonotypes between healthy human individuals. The naive CD8 subset, CD45RO-negative cells positively selected for CCR7, excluded terminally differentiated effector memory CD45RA+ cells. The assay was immunoSEQ multiplex PCR, and TCRdb's table has in-frame clones only and misses some. Seen here are over 800,000 clones, nearly 95% observed once, and the top ten hold less than 25%. The source material was naive CD8+ T cells sorted from blood. These TCRs come from a man aged 30-40 years in good health.

The CDR3 region is CASSTRGEVAKNIQYF. The CDR3 DNA follows: TGTGCCAGCAGCACCCGGGGGGAGGTGGCCAAAAACATTCAGTACTTC. V is TRBV5-4 and J is TRBJ2-4; 7 positions agree with TRBD2. This CDR3 has 16 amino acids. V shed 4 bases, J shed 1 base, and the junction held 8 bases outside the gene matches. The germline V gene encodes CDR1 SGHNT and CDR2 YYREEE (reference sequence).

Remarks on this clone: The same CDR3 can be traced to other DNA sequences in this sample. The rearrangement joins TRBV27 to TRBJ2-1; TRBD2 is a possible D gene (5 bases). Trimming removed 4 bases from V and 0 bases from J, with 10 bases in between. There are 15 residues in the CDR3. The germline CDR1 and CDR2 sequences are MNHEY and SMNVEV (reference sequence). In DNA, the CDR3 is TGTGCCAGCAGTTACTCGGGGAGCTCCTACAATGAGCAGTTCTTC. The encoded protein is CASSYSGSSYNEQFF.

About this clone: Other DNA sequences of this sample code for an identical CDR3. This sequence joins TRBV7-9 and TRBJ2-5; either TRBD1 or TRBD2 may fit D (5 bases each). The germline V and J ends were trimmed by 3 bases and 1 base, with 9 bases remaining between them. Germline CDR1 is SEHNR and CDR2 is FQNEAQ (reference sequence). The CDR3 is 14 amino acids. Here the CDR3 DNA reads TGTGCCAGCAGCTTTCCAGGGAGCCAAGAGACCCAGTACTTC. Translated: CASSFPGSQETQYF.

DNA for the CDR3: TGTGCCAGCGGAAGCAGCTACACCTTC. This sequence encodes CASGSSYTF. The J gene is TRBJ1-2, the V gene TRBV9, with no clear D. Trimming took off 7 bases at V and 9 bases at J, with 7 bases between the two ends. Per germline, CDR1 SGDLS and CDR2 YYNGEE. The CDR3 has 9 residues.

The chain has TRBV6-5 and TRBJ2-3; 12 positions match TRBD1. Trimming at V came to 3 bases and at J to 5 bases, leaving 6 bases not matched to a gene. CDR1 is MNHEY, CDR2 SVGAGI, per germline. CDR3 length: 16 residues. The CDR3 reads CASSYTGTGGQDTQYF. The CDR3 bases are TGTGCCAGCAGTTATACCGGGACAGGGGGCCAAGATACGCAGTATTTT.

The chain has TRBV7-6 and TRBJ2-7; D gene uncertain. The length of the CDR3 is 21 residues. The germline V and J ends were trimmed by 1 base and 1 base, with 29 bases remaining between them. The germline V gene has CDR1 SGHVS and CDR2 FNYEAQ. CDR3 nucleotide sequence: TGTGCCAGCAGCTTAGTCGATCTGTTGCTGACAACGACTGATACTTCCTACGAGCAGTACTTC. It encodes CASSLVDLLLTTTDTSYEQYF.

In DNA form, the CDR3 reads TGTGCCACCAGCAGGAGCTATGAGAGGAATGAGCAGTTCTTC. Its translation: CATSRSYERNEQFF. This chain uses TRBV15 with TRBJ2-1; the D is unclear. The CDR3 spans 14 residues. Deletions cut 3 bases from V and 7 bases from J, with 13 bases between. The germline CDR1 and CDR2 sequences are LNHNV and YYDKDF (reference sequence).

This chain joins TRBV7-2 and TRBJ2-7, with D maybe TRBD2 (6 bases). Germline V gene sequence: CDR1 SGHTA, CDR2 FQGNSA. The CDR3 totals 14 residues. Between the trimmed V and J ends, which lost 3 bases and 1 base, there was a span of 10 bases. The CDR3 loop reads CASSLRDRSYEQYF. The CDR3, as DNA: TGTGCCAGCAGCTTGCGGGACCGTTCCTACGAGCAGTACTTC.

This chain joins TRBV2 and TRBJ2-2, with 8 nucleotides matching TRBD1. This CDR3 is built from 16 residues. Germline values: CDR1 SNHLY, CDR2 FYNNEI. The junction had 3 bases not matched to a gene; V was cut back by 3 bases and J by 0 bases. CDR3 loop: CASSDPQGANTGELFF. The CDR3 DNA sequence: TGTGCCAGCAGTGACCCACAGGGGGCGAACACCGGGGAGCTGTTTTTT.

The chain links TRBV10-3 to TRBJ2-5; 9 bases map to TRBD1. Germline loops: CDR1 ENHRY, CDR2 SYGVKD. The CDR3 totals 18 residues. Trimming removed 6 bases from V and 2 bases from J; junction bases left unmatched: 16. CDR3 DNA sequence: TGTGCCATCAGACTAGGGACAGGGAGATCGGTGGGGCAAGAGACCCAGTACTTC. As protein: CAIRLGTGRSVGQETQYF.

This clone is a singleton in its sample. The chain links TRBV7-2 to TRBJ2-1, with D tentatively TRBD2 (6 bases). Per germline, CDR1 SGHTA and CDR2 FQGNSA. This CDR3 is 14 amino acids long. V was cut by 1 base and J by 6 bases, with 10 bases left in between. Here the CDR3 reads CASSLVAGLNEQFF. CDR3 nucleotides: TGTGCCAGCAGCTTAGTGGCGGGACTCAATGAGCAGTTCTTC.

This chain uses TRBV4-1 with TRBJ1-2; D gene unclear. The length of the CDR3 is 13 residues. With 0 bases removed from V and 6 bases from J, the gap between germline ends came to 8 bases. Germline lookup yields CDR1 MGHRA and CDR2 YSYEKL. The CDR3 DNA reads TGCGCCAGCAGCCAAGAGGCGCAGGATGGCTACACCTTC. Its protein product is CASSQEAQDGYTF.

This clone is a singleton in its sample. This chain connects TRBV10-1 to TRBJ2-2, with D perhaps TRBD2 (5 bases). CDR3 length: 15 residues. The ends were cut back, 3 bases at V and 1 base at J, with 9 bases in the middle. Germline CDR1 reads WNHNN; CDR2 reads SYGVQD (reference sequence). The CDR3 nucleotides are TGCGCCAGCAGTGATTCAGGAGGGAACACCGGGGAGCTGTTTTTT. This encodes CASSDSGGNTGELFF.

The V and J genes are TRBV4-2 and TRBJ2-7; 8 bases are a match to TRBD1. The CDR3 contains 16 residues. Germline CDR1 is LGHNA and CDR2 is YNFKEQ. J was trimmed by 4 bases and V by 4 bases; bases with no gene match: 12. As DNA, the CDR3 is TGTGCCAGCAGCCTCGAGGCCGGGACAGGAGCTTACGAGCAGTACTTC. Protein sequence: CASSLEAGTGAYEQYF.